The TCR beta chain under discussion was sequenced for a study of blood T cell repertoires in COVID-19. Libraries were prepared by immunoSEQ multiplex PCR; TCRdb keeps only in-frame clonotypes and omits some of them. This sample has nearly 60,000 clones, with approximately 87% found just once. This CDR3 comprises 15 residues. CDR1 and CDR2 (germline): KGHSH, LQKENI. V was pared by 2 bases and J by 2 bases, with 12 bases between. This TCR was sampled from a man between 40 and 49 years old with active COVID-19. The chain employs TRBV18 and TRBJ2-5; D ambiguous. The source material was peripheral blood. This chain's CDR3 is CASSPISSPQETQYF. The DNA of the CDR3 is TGTGCCAGCTCACCAATAAGTAGTCCACAAGAGACCCAGTACTTC.